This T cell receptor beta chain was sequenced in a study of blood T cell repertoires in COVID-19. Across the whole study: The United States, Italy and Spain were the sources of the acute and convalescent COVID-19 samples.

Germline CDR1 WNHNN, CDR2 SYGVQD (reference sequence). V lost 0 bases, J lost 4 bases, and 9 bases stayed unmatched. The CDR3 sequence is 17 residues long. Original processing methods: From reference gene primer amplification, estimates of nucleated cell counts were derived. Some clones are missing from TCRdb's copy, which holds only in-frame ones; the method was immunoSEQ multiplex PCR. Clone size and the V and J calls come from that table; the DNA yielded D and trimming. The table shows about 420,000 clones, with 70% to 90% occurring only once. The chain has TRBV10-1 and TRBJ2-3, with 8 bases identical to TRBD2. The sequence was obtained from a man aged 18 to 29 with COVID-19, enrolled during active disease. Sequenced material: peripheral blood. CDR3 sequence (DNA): TGCGCCAGCAGTGAGTCGATATCAGCGGGAGCGTCAGATACGCAGTATTTT. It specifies CASSESISAGASDTQYF.